Below, 28 T cell receptor beta chains from the same sample are listed, as sequenced in a study of monozygotic twins with inflammatory bowel disease. Each CDR3 protein gets one entry in TCRdb, which reprocessed the 5' RACE reads and gives no DNA. The sample holds some 200,000 distinct CDR3 sequences. The material sequenced was blood. Every receptor here comes from a human donor with ulcerative colitis or Crohn's disease, or a healthy co-twin of an affected twin (not recorded which).

V is TRBV15 and J is TRBJ2-5. The CDR3 has 16 residues. From germline, CDR1 is LNHNV and CDR2 YYDKDF (reference sequence). Here the CDR3 reads CATSRDLMGSQETQYF.

The chain couples TRBV14 to TRBJ2-5. Per germline, CDR1 SGHDN and CDR2 FVKESK. The CDR3 covers 14 residues. CDR3 amino acids: CASSQDQSRETQYF.

The gene calls are TRBV5-1 and TRBJ1-6; TCRdb reports TRBD1, a call that lacks DNA to check it against. CDR1 and CDR2 from the germline V gene are SGHRS and YFSETQ. CDR3 length equals 14 residues. This CDR3 reads CASSLGQVDSPLHF.

The rearrangement links TRBV20-1 to TRBJ2-7; TCRdb proposes TRBD2, but this gene call is untestable without DNA. Germline V gene data show CDR1 as DFQATT and CDR2 as SNEGSKA (reference sequence). The CDR3 loop spans 15 amino acids. The CDR3 sequence is CSASGTSGGINEQYF.

The chain joins TRBV5-1 to TRBJ1-4; TCRdb indicates TRBD1, and absent DNA this call remains unverified. This CDR3 comprises 16 residues. Germline assignment: CDR1 SGHRS and CDR2 YFSETQ. The chain's CDR3 is CASRGGPLTVEEKLFF.

The rearrangement links TRBV10-3 to TRBJ2-5; TCRdb proposes TRBD1, but this gene call is untestable without DNA. The CDR3 extends over 13 amino acids. CDR1 and CDR2 from the germline V gene are ENHRY and SYGVKD. This chain's CDR3 is CAIKQQGEETQYF.

This chain uses TRBV5-1 with TRBJ2-1; with no DNA, the TCRdb D assignment of TRBD1 cannot be verified. Germline assignment: CDR1 SGHRS and CDR2 YFSETQ. The CDR3 totals 14 residues. CDR3 protein: CASSSGWGIDEQFF.

The chain joins TRBV3-1 to TRBJ1-3. Germline V gene sequence: CDR1 LGHDT, CDR2 YNNKEL (reference sequence). The CDR3 is made up of 11 amino acids. The CDR3 is CASSQGNTIYF.

CDR3 sequence reads: CSARTGTTYEQYF. J is TRBJ2-7 and V is TRBV20-1; the TCRdb call, TRBD1, lacks DNA for checking. Germline lookup yields CDR1 DFQATT and CDR2 SNEGSKA (reference sequence). This CDR3 is built from 13 residues.

The CDR3 is CASSRGGTVLSPLHF. The chain is built from TRBV7-6 and TRBJ1-6; TCRdb outputs TRBD1, but without DNA this stays unchecked. The CDR3 totals 15 residues. Germline loops: CDR1 SGHVS, CDR2 FNYEAQ. Based on the CDR3 plus reference TRBV7-6 and TRBJ1-6, the full variable domain is GAGVSQSPRYKVTKRGQDVALRCDPISGHVSLYWYRQALGQGPEFLTYFNYEAQQDKSGLPNDRFSAERPEGSISTLTIQRTEQRDSAMYRCASSRGGTVLSPLHFGNGTRLTVT.

The chain recombines TRBV19 with TRBJ1-5; TCRdb's assignment of TRBD1 cannot be checked, as there is no DNA. The CDR3 is made up of 16 amino acids. Germline V lookup: CDR1 LNHDA, CDR2 SQIVND (reference sequence). CDR3 region: CASNIRGGNSNQPQHF.

This chain's CDR3 is CASSFLTGSNTEAFF. The chain links TRBV28 to TRBJ1-1. From germline, CDR1 is MDHEN and CDR2 SYDVKM. This CDR3 contains 15 residues.

The rearrangement joins TRBV20-1 to TRBJ2-5; TCRdb gives TRBD2 as the D gene, but with no DNA this cannot be confirmed. The CDR3 loop spans 15 amino acids. Germline loops: CDR1 DFQATT, CDR2 SNEGSKA (reference sequence). The CDR3 region is CSATSSGGRQETQYF.

This sequence joins TRBV19 and TRBJ2-1; absent DNA, TCRdb's TRBD1 call cannot be checked. Germline CDR1 and CDR2: LNHDA and SQIVND (reference sequence). CDR3 size: 13 residues. The CDR3 sequence: CASSRGLDNEQFF.

The V gene is TRBV5-5, the J gene TRBJ2-2; as DNA is missing, the TRBD2 call by TCRdb cannot be tested. The length of the CDR3 is 16 residues. Germline values: CDR1 SGHKS, CDR2 YYEKEE (reference sequence). CDR3 amino acids: CASSLLGLAGSGELFF.

The chain employs TRBV7-9 and TRBJ2-6. From germline, CDR1 is SEHNR and CDR2 FQNEAQ (reference sequence). CDR3 length equals 14 residues. The CDR3 is CASSFASGANVLTF.

CDR3 sequence reads: CASGDRRYTQYF. V gene TRBV6-5 combines with J gene TRBJ2-3; TCRdb reports TRBD1, a call that lacks DNA to check it against. Germline-derived CDR1 and CDR2 are MNHEY and SVGAGI. This CDR3 has 12 amino acids.

The chain recombines TRBV7-6 with TRBJ2-3; lacking DNA, the TRBD1 call made by TCRdb goes unchecked. The CDR3 sequence is 15 residues long. Germline CDR1 is SGHVS and CDR2 is FNYEAQ. The chain's CDR3 is CASSLDPGDTDTQYF. The complete variable domain, with remaining parts taken from reference TRBV7-6 and TRBJ2-3, reads GAGVSQSPRYKVTKRGQDVALRCDPISGHVSLYWYRQALGQGPEFLTYFNYEAQQDKSGLPNDRFSAERPEGSISTLTIQRTEQRDSAMYRCASSLDPGDTDTQYFGPGTRLTVL.

V is TRBV12-3 or TRBV12-4 and J is TRBJ1-5. The length of the CDR3 is 15 residues. CDR3 amino acids: CASSLTGSGNQPQHF.

The CDR3: CASSTNQQGTIYF. The genes are TRBV5-1 and TRBJ1-3; TCRdb designates TRBD1, a call that cannot be tested without DNA. The germline V gene has CDR1 SGHRS and CDR2 YFSETQ. This CDR3 contains 13 residues.

The chain joins TRBV6-1 to TRBJ2-5; TCRdb's D call, TRBD2, is unchecked because there is no DNA. Germline V gene data show CDR1 as MNHNS and CDR2 as SASEGT. CDR3 size: 15 residues. This CDR3 reads CASSTSGGIQETQYF.

V gene TRBV12-3 or TRBV12-4 combines with J gene TRBJ2-2. The CDR3 runs to 12 residues. CDR3 sequence: CASSTDTGELFF.

The chain recombines TRBV6-6 with TRBJ1-2; TCRdb reports TRBD1, a call that lacks DNA to check it against. The CDR3 is 14 amino acids. CDR1 is MNHNY, CDR2 SVGAGI, per germline (reference sequence). CDR3 amino acids: CASRHRVGDYGYTF.

The chain combines TRBV6-2 or TRBV6-3 with TRBJ2-1; the TCRdb call, TRBD2, lacks DNA for checking. Germline V gene lookup returns CDR1 MNHEY and CDR2 SVGEGT. The CDR3 is made up of 17 amino acids. CDR3 protein: CASSYTISGGAYNEQFF.

This chain joins TRBV7-2 and TRBJ1-5; without DNA, the TCRdb call of TRBD1 cannot be checked. The CDR3 has 14 residues. Germline V CDR1 and CDR2: SGHTA, FQGNSA. The CDR3 protein is CASSFTGEYQPQHF.

The chain combines TRBV27 with TRBJ2-2. Germline V gives CDR1 MNHEY, CDR2 SMNVEV (reference sequence). The CDR3 spans 12 residues. The CDR3 here is CASRRNTGELFF.

The chain carries TRBV7-8 and TRBJ1-6; absent DNA, TCRdb's TRBD1 call cannot be checked. The CDR3 spans 15 residues. The germline gives CDR1 SGHVS, CDR2 FQNEAQ. The CDR3 spells CASSLAPGTGSPLHF.

The rearrangement uses TRBV19 and TRBJ2-3; TCRdb gives TRBD1 as the D gene, but with no DNA this cannot be confirmed. CDR1 is LNHDA and CDR2 is SQIVND in the germline V gene (reference sequence). The CDR3 loop spans 14 amino acids. CDR3: CASSGREGADTQYF. Full variable domain (remainder filled in from reference TRBV19 and TRBJ2-3): DGGITQSPKYLFRKEGQNVTLSCEQNLNHDAMYWYRQDPGQGLRLIYYSQIVNDFQKGDIAEGYSVSREKKESFPLTVTSAQKNPTAFYLCASSGREGADTQYFGPGTRLTVL.